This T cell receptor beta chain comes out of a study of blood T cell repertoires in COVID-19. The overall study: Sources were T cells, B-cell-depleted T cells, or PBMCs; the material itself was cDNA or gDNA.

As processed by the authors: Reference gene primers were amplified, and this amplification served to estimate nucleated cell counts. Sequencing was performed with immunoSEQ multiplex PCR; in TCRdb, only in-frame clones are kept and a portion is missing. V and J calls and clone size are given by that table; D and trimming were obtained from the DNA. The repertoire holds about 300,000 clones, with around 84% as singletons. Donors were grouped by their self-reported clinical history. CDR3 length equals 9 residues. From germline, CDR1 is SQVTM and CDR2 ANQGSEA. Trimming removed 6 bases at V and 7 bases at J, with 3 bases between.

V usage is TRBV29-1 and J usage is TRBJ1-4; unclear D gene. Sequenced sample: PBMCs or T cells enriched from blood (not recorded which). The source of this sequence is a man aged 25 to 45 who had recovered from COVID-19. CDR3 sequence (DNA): TGCAGCGTAGCTGAAAAACTGTTTTTT. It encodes CSVAEKLFF. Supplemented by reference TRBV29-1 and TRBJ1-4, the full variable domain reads SAVISQKPSRDICQRGTSLTIQCQVDSQVTMMFWYRQQPGQSLTLIATANQGSEATYESGFVIDKFPISRPNLTFSTLTVSNMSPEDSSIYLCSVAEKLFFGSGTQLSVL.